This TCR beta chain was sequenced for a study of shared clonotypes between healthy human individuals. Study details: Used for every donor were three CD4 naive, three CD4 memory, two CD8 naive and one CD8 memory plate.

The V and J ends lost 3 bases and 8 bases respectively, with 17 bases between them. Per the germline V gene, CDR1 is MNHNS and CDR2 is SASEGT. This CDR3 comprises 15 residues. Samples underwent the assay at deep level. Clones were sequenced by immunoSEQ multiplex PCR, and TCRdb holds only the in-frame ones, with some missing. The sample carries millions of clones, more than 90% recorded once. Worth noting for this clone: Antigen unknown.

Findings and caveats of the study: A limitation of the genetic and exposure-history diversity represented arose from few donors.

Source material: naive CD4+ T cells sorted from blood. Described subset: CD45RA+ positively selected. The TCR was taken from a man aged 18-30 years in good health. The chain joins TRBV6-1 to TRBJ1-3; weak D call: TRBD1 (6 bases). The CDR3 sequence: CASSESGLQGYTIYF. DNA for the CDR3: TGTGCCAGCAGTGAGTCCGGTCTCCAGGGGTACACCATATATTTT.